This is a list of T cell receptor beta chains from one sample in a study of CD8 T cells in Susac syndrome. TCRdb recomputed calls from the immunoSEQ multiplex PCR reads with MiXCR, one row per CDR3 protein. The sample lists 250,000 or so distinct CDR3 sequences, around 93% occurring once. What was sequenced was CD4+ T cells from PBMCs. The source of these receptors is a human donor with multiple sclerosis. CDR3s include the opening cysteine and the closing phenylalanine or tryptophan. A D gene is named only where the DNA matches it firmly. A row's size may be missing; if present it is once, few, many or a size class.

D gene: -; J gene: TRBJ1-3; V gene: TRBV3-1; clone size: once; CDR3 DNA: TGTGCCAGCAGCCAAGAGTACGGCCCCACCATATATTTT; CDR3 protein: CASSQEYGPTIYF
D gene: -; J gene: TRBJ2-1; V gene: TRBV5-1; clone size: -; CDR3 DNA: TGCGCCAGCAACCTCGGGATTCTAACCGACAATGAGCAGTTCTTC; CDR3 protein: CASNLGILTDNEQFF
D gene: -; J gene: TRBJ1-1; V gene: TRBV3-1; clone size: -; CDR3 DNA: TGTGCCAGCAGCCAAGTCCTCTCACCGAACACTGAAGCTTTCTTT; CDR3 protein: CASSQVLSPNTEAFF
D gene: TRBD1; J gene: TRBJ2-7; V gene: TRBV29-1; clone size: -; CDR3 DNA: TGCAGCGTTCCGGGACAGGGAACCCACGAGCAGTACTTC; CDR3 protein: CSVPGQGTHEQYF
D gene: -; J gene: TRBJ2-2; V gene: TRBV2; clone size: -; CDR3 DNA: TGTGCCAGCCTCAAGGCGGTGAACACCGGGGAGCTGTTTTTT; CDR3 protein: CASLKAVNTGELFF
D gene: -; J gene: TRBJ1-4; V gene: TRBV25-1; clone size: -; CDR3 DNA: TGTGCCAGCAGTGATTGGGGAGTAGGGAAACTGTTTTTT; CDR3 protein: CASSDWGVGKLFF
D gene: TRBD2; J gene: TRBJ2-1; V gene: TRBV5-1; clone size: -; CDR3 DNA: TGCGCCAGCAGCAGCTTAGCGGGGGGGTCCAATGAGCAGTTCTTC; CDR3 protein: CASSSLAGGSNEQFF
D gene: -; J gene: TRBJ1-5; V gene: TRBV4-1; clone size: -; CDR3 DNA: TGCGCCAGCAGCCAAGTTACAAGCAGGTATCAGCCCCAGCATTTT; CDR3 protein: CASSQVTSRYQPQHF
D gene: -; J gene: TRBJ2-5; V gene: TRBV19; clone size: -; CDR3 DNA: TGTGCCAGTAGTGACATTAGCTGGGCGGAGACCCAGTACTTC; CDR3 protein: CASSDISWAETQYF
D gene: -; J gene: TRBJ1-5; V gene: TRBV30; clone size: -; CDR3 DNA: TGTGCCTGGACCCGAGGGCTAGGCAATCAGCCCCAGCATTTT; CDR3 protein: CAWTRGLGNQPQHF
D gene: -; J gene: TRBJ1-2; V gene: TRBV19; clone size: -; CDR3 DNA: TGTGCCAGTAGTATAGGACTGGTCCCCTATGGCTACACCTTC; CDR3 protein: CASSIGLVPYGYTF
D gene: -; J gene: TRBJ2-1; V gene: TRBV4-1; clone size: -; CDR3 DNA: TGCGCCAGCAGCCGCGGGACTCCCTACAATGAGCAGTTCTTC; CDR3 protein: CASSRGTPYNEQFF
D gene: -; J gene: TRBJ1-1; V gene: TRBV19; clone size: -; CDR3 DNA: TGTGCCAGTAACCGGGGGAACACTGAAGCTTTCTTT; CDR3 protein: CASNRGNTEAFF
D gene: -; J gene: TRBJ2-7; V gene: TRBV12-3/TRBV12-4; clone size: -; CDR3 DNA: TGTGCCAGCAGTTTAGTGGGGAGGAGGAGCTCCTACGAGCAGTACTTC; CDR3 protein: CASSLVGRRSSYEQYF
D gene: -; J gene: TRBJ1-5; V gene: TRBV5-6; clone size: -; CDR3 DNA: TGTGCCAGCAGCTTGGAGGCCACAGGGTTACAGCATTTT; CDR3 protein: CASSLEATGLQHF
D gene: -; J gene: TRBJ1-1; V gene: TRBV28; clone size: -; CDR3 DNA: TGTGCCAGCAATCTCGGGGGCACTGAAGCTTTCTTT; CDR3 protein: CASNLGGTEAFF
D gene: TRBD2; J gene: TRBJ2-7; V gene: TRBV7-2; clone size: -; CDR3 DNA: TGTGCCAGCAGCTTTGCCTCGGCGGGGGGGCGTTACGAGCAGTACTTC; CDR3 protein: CASSFASAGGRYEQYF
D gene: -; J gene: TRBJ1-2; V gene: TRBV5-4; clone size: -; CDR3 DNA: TGTGCCAGCAGCAGCTCAGGCTCTGGCTACACCTTC; CDR3 protein: CASSSSGSGYTF